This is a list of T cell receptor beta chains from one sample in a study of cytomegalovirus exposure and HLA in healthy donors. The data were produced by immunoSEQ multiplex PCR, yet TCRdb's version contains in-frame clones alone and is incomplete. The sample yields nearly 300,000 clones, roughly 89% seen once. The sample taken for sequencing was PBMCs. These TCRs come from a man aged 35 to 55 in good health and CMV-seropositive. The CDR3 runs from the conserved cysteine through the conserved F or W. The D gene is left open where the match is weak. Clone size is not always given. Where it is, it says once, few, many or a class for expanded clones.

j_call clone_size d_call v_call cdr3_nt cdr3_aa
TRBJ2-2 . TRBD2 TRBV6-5 TGTGCCAGCAGTTACACCAGGACTAGCGGGGAGCTGTTTTTT CASSYTRTSGELFF
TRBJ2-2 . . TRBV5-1 TGCGCCAGCAGCGGCCTAGGACGGGGGAACACCGGGGAGCTGTTTTTT CASSGLGRGNTGELFF
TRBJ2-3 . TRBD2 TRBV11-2 TGTGCCAGCAGCTTTTACGGGGAGGGCTCTACAGATACGCAGTATTTT CASSFYGEGSTDTQYF
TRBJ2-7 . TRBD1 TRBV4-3 TGCGCCAGCAGCCAAGATAGGGACAGGAACTACGAGCAGTACTTC CASSQDRDRNYEQYF
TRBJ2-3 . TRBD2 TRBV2 TGTGCCAGCAGATTCTCACTACTAGCGGAGCAAAGCACAGATACGCAGTATTTT CASRFSLLAEQSTDTQYF
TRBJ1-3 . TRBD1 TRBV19 TGTGCCAGTAGTCCAGGGGGCCTTGGAGGCATATATTTT CASSPGGLGGIYF
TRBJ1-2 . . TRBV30 TGTGCCTGGAGTGTGTTTCAGGGTGGTGGCTACACCTTC CAWSVFQGGGYTF
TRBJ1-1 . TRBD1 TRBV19 TGTGCCAGTAGGGTACAGGGGTTGAACACTGAAGCTTTCTTT CASRVQGLNTEAFF
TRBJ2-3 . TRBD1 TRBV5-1 TGCGCCAGCAGGACAGGGGCTAGCACAGATACGCAGTATTTT CASRTGASTDTQYF
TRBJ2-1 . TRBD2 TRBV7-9 TGTGCCAGCATGGCGGGAGGGCCCCACAATGAGCAGTTCTTC CASMAGGPHNEQFF
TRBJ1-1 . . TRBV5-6 TGTGCCAGCAGTTTGCGCAATGGAGGTTCAGTCGCTGAAGCTTTCTTT CASSLRNGGSVAEAFF
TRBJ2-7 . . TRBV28 TGTGCCAGCAGTTTCTCTGGAGTACTAAAGTCCTACGAGCAGTACTTC CASSFSGVLKSYEQYF
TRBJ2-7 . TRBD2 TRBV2 TGTGCCAGCACCACGGGACTAGCGGCATACGAGCAGTACTTC CASTTGLAAYEQYF
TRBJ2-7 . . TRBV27 TGTGCCAGCAGTTACAGGGACAACTACGAGCAGTACTTC CASSYRDNYEQYF
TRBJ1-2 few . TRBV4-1 TGCGCCAGCAGCCAAGAATTTGGTGGCAGGGGTATTTTAGGCTACACCTTC CASSQEFGGRGILGYTF
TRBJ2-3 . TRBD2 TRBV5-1 TGCGCCAGCAGCTTGGTCCCTAGCGGGAAAACAGATACGCAGTATTTT CASSLVPSGKTDTQYF
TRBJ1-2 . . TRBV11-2 TGTGCCAGCAGCTTAGACTGGGCCAACTATGGCTACACCTTC CASSLDWANYGYTF
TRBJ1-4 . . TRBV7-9 TGTGCCAGCAGCTTAGCCTCGGTGGGGCATCCTAATGAAAAACTGTTTTTT CASSLASVGHPNEKLFF
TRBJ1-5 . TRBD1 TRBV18 TGTGCCAGCTCAGGAACAGGGGGTCTTTTGCCCCAGCATTTT CASSGTGGLLPQHF
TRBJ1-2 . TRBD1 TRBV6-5 TGTGCCAGCAGTTACCGCGGGACAGGGGTTTCCTATGGCTACACCTTC CASSYRGTGVSYGYTF
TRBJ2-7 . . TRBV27 TGTGCCAGCCAGACAGGAGGATCCTACGAGCAGTACTTC CASQTGGSYEQYF
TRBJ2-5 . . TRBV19 TGTGCCAGTAGTAAGGGGTTCCAAGAGACCCAGTACTTC CASSKGFQETQYF
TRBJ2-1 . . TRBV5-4 TGTGCCAGCAGCTTGTACAGGGCGAGCTCCTACAATGAGCAGTTCTTC CASSLYRASSYNEQFF
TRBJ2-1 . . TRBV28 TGTGCCAGCAGCCCCCCCGTTGGAGCAAATGAGCAGTTCTTC CASSPPVGANEQFF
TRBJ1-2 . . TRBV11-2 TGTGCCAGCAGCTCCCCTGACGGGAACTATGGCTACACCTTC CASSSPDGNYGYTF
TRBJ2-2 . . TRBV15 TGTGCCACCAGCAGAGTATGGGAGCTGTTTTTT CATSRVWELFF
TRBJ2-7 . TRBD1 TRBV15 TGTGCCACCTCTCGACAGGGGTCTTTCTACGAGCAGTACTTC CATSRQGSFYEQYF
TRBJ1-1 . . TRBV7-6 TGTGCCAGCACCCCCTCGGGTGCGGACACTGAAGCTTTCTTT CASTPSGADTEAFF